The clone carrying this T cell receptor (beta chain) was seen at least ten times. This specimen comes from a study of breast tumors, draining lymph nodes, adjacent tissues. Between the trimmed V and J ends, which lost 3 bases and 1 base, there was a span of 16 bases. There are 17 residues in the CDR3. Samples came from axillary lymph nodes draining the breast cancer. TCRdb re-called the multiplex PCR reads with MiXCR, one entry per CDR3 protein. The sample shows 150,000 to 200,000 distinct CDR3 sequences, approximately 30% of them seen only once. The rearrangement joins TRBV12-3 or TRBV12-4 to TRBJ2-1, with D perhaps matching TRBD2 (6 bases). This clonotype originated in a female donor with breast cancer. Some clones in this sample may be carry-over from other donors' samples. Sequencing was carried out using axillary lymph node tissue. CDR3 bases: TGTGCCAGCAGTTTCGGGATAGCGGAACCATCCTACAATGAGCAGTTCTTC. Translated: CASSFGIAEPSYNEQFF.